One sample yielded the 26 T cell receptor beta chains listed below, sequenced in a study of OX40 agonist ivuxolimab in advanced cancers. Using immunoSEQ multiplex PCR, the repertoire was profiled, and TCRdb retains in-frame clones only, with some absent. This sample has 60,000 to 85,000 clones, with 85% to 90% found just once. The source material was CD4+ or CD8+ T cells sorted from blood, sampled in a trial of the OX40 agonist ivuxolimab. Source of these receptors: an adult with an advanced solid tumor such as melanoma, head and neck, liver or kidney cancer.

The chain carries TRBV4-1 and TRBJ2-7, with D perhaps matching TRBD1 (5 bases). Per germline, CDR1 MGHRA and CDR2 YSYEKL. CDR3 length equals 16 residues. Trimming removed 0 bases at V and 1 base at J, with 13 bases between. In DNA, the CDR3 is TGCGCCAGCAGCCAAGATGTTTTGGGGCTGTCCTACGAGCAGTACTTC. Residues: CASSQDVLGLSYEQYF.

This clone occurred once. V gene TRBV6-1 combines with J gene TRBJ2-7, with 11 nucleotides matching TRBD2. The CDR3 spans 15 residues. The germline V gene has CDR1 MNHNS and CDR2 SASEGT. The trim removed 1 base at V and 2 bases at J, leaving 1 base unmatched. The CDR3 DNA is TGTGCCAGCAGTGAAGTAGCGGGAGGGCCCTACGAGCAGTACTTC. It specifies CASSEVAGGPYEQYF.

This sequence joins TRBV5-1 and TRBJ1-2; TRBD1 is a possible D gene (6 bases). The CDR3 is 14 residues long. Germline CDR1 and CDR2: SGHRS and YFSETQ. V was cut by 0 bases and J by 4 bases, with 10 bases left in between. Written as DNA, the CDR3 is TGCGCCAGCAGCTTGGGAGACAGGACCTATGGCTACACCTTC. Encoded protein: CASSLGDRTYGYTF.

The chain employs TRBV4-1 and TRBJ2-3, with 7 bases that match TRBD1. Losses at the gene ends were 4 bases for V and 4 bases for J; bases not matched to a gene: 8. CDR3 length: 15 residues. The germline V gene encodes CDR1 MGHRA and CDR2 YSYEKL. The CDR3 region has the DNA TGCGCCAGCAGCCCGGGACAGAGAGGGGCAGATACGCAGTATTTT. It translates to CASSPGQRGADTQYF.

Comment on this clone: The junction does not match germline at one end; this may be a read error. The chain has TRBV30 and TRBJ1-2; D remains unclear. Germline CDR1 reads GTSNPN; CDR2 reads SVGIG (reference sequence). The CDR3 covers 14 residues. The CDR3 DNA follows: TGTGCCTGGGGACTCCACGGAGCTGGGGTAGCGTTGGCCTTC. It codes for CAWGLHGAGVALAF.

With respect to this clone: Other DNA sequences in this sample translate to the same CDR3. This chain connects TRBV5-4 to TRBJ2-5; possibly TRBD2 for D (7 bases). The CDR3 has 14 residues. V lost 5 bases to trimming and J lost 1 base, with 12 bases between them. Per the germline V gene, CDR1 is SGHNT and CDR2 is YYREEE (reference sequence). The CDR3 DNA reads as TGTGCCAGCAGTTTAGGGGGGGCCCAAGAGACCCAGTACTTC. Its translation: CASSLGGAQETQYF. The whole variable domain, remainder taken from reference TRBV5-4 and TRBJ2-5, is ETGVTQSPTHLIKTRGQQVTLRCSSQSGHNTVSWYQQALGQGPQFIFQYYREEENGRGNFPPRFSGLQFPNYSSELNVNALELDDSALYLCASSLGGAQETQYFGPGTRLLVL.

The V and J genes are TRBV6-1 and TRBJ1-3; TRBD1 aligns across 9 bases. V lost 4 bases and J lost 3; bases outside the gene matches: 7. The germline CDR1 and CDR2 sequences are MNHNS and SASEGT. This CDR3 has 16 amino acids. CDR3 protein: CASSVGQGTFGNTIYF. In DNA form, the CDR3 reads TGTGCCAGCAGTGTTGGACAGGGGACTTTTGGAAACACCATATATTTT.

This clone showed up just a few times. J is TRBJ1-2 and V is TRBV5-8; maybe TRBD1 (5 bases). The ends were cut back, 0 bases at V and 6 bases at J, with 24 bases in the middle. Germline V gene lookup returns CDR1 SGHTS and CDR2 YDEGEE. This CDR3 is built from 18 residues. The CDR3, as DNA: TGTGCCAGCAGCTTGGGGCGCAGGGCCAGAGGTGTTACGGATGGCTACACCTTC. This translates into CASSLGRRARGVTDGYTF.

This clone was observed once. The chain carries TRBV6-6 and TRBJ2-3; no definite D call. Trimming took off 4 bases at V and 2 bases at J, with 10 bases between the two ends. The V gene's germline CDR1 is MNHNY and CDR2 SVGAGI (reference sequence). There are 14 residues in the CDR3. The CDR3 spells CASSSPQFTDTQYF. The CDR3 nucleotides are TGTGCCAGCAGTTCCCCCCAATTCACAGATACGCAGTATTTT.

The chain joins TRBV18 to TRBJ1-4, with D possibly being TRBD1 (6 bases). V lost 4 bases to trimming and J lost 8 bases, with 14 bases between them. This CDR3 is 14 amino acids long. Germline V gives CDR1 KGHSH, CDR2 LQKENI. CDR3 sequence reads: CASSRGGAEEKLFF. The CDR3 DNA sequence: TGTGCCAGCTCACGTGGGGGCGCGGAAGAAAAACTGTTTTTT.

The chain employs TRBV7-2 and TRBJ2-5; D might be TRBD2 (5 bases). V was pared by 2 bases and J by 5 bases, with 15 bases between. Germline V gene sequence: CDR1 SGHTA, CDR2 FQGNSA. This CDR3 comprises 15 residues. CDR3 residues: CASSLSAAGGETQYF. For the CDR3, the DNA is TGTGCCAGCAGCTTAAGTGCGGCTGGCGGGGAGACCCAGTACTTC. The full variable domain, with the rest looked up from reference TRBV7-2 and TRBJ2-5, is GAGVSQSPSNKVTEKGKDVELRCDPISGHTALYWYRQSLGQGLEFLIYFQGNSAPDKSGLPSDRFSAERTGGSVSTLTIQRTQQEDSAVYLCASSLSAAGGETQYFGPGTRLLVL.

The V call is TRBV30, the J call TRBJ1-2, with D possibly matching TRBD1 (5 bases). The germline CDR1 and CDR2 sequences are GTSNPN and SVGIG (reference sequence). Trimming took off 4 bases at V and 5 bases at J, with 14 bases between the two ends. The CDR3 sequence is 13 residues long. The CDR3 loop is CAWNEGTDYGYTF. The CDR3 DNA is TGTGCCTGGAACGAGGGGACGGATTATGGCTACACCTTC.

The chain combines TRBV9 with TRBJ1-1; D gene ambiguous. Trimming took 0 bases from V and 4 from J, leaving 7 bases between them. The CDR3 runs 13 residues. Germline V gene lookup returns CDR1 SGDLS and CDR2 YYNGEE. CDR3 in amino acids: CASSVEAGTEAFF. The CDR3 DNA is TGTGCCAGCAGCGTAGAAGCGGGCACTGAAGCTTTCTTT.

The CDR3 here is CASSSPSTGRHNSPLHF. The CDR3 region has the DNA TGTGCCAGCAGTTCCCCTTCAACAGGGCGACATAATTCACCCCTCCACTTT. The chain combines TRBV28 with TRBJ1-6, with D tentatively TRBD1 (6 bases). V was trimmed by 4 bases and J by 5 bases, leaving 18 bases between them. Germline CDR1 and CDR2: MDHEN and SYDVKM. This CDR3 region has 17 residues. Variable domain in full (rest from reference TRBV28 and TRBJ1-6): DVKVTQSSRYLVKRTGEKVFLECVQDMDHENMFWYRQDPGLGLRLIYFSYDVKMKEKGDIPEGYSVSREKKERFSLILESASTNQTSMYLCASSSPSTGRHNSPLHFGNGTRLTVT.

The rearrangement uses TRBV6-4 and TRBJ2-1; the match to TRBD2 covers 10 bases. The V gene's germline CDR1 is MRHNA and CDR2 SNTAGT. V was pared by 0 bases and J by 12 bases, with 8 bases of the junction left unmatched. CDR3 size: 15 residues. Here the CDR3 DNA reads TGTGCCAGCAGTGACTCAGGACTAGCGGTAACATCGCAGTTCTTC. It specifies CASSDSGLAVTSQFF.

Written as DNA, the CDR3 is TGTGCCAGCAGCTTTAGCGGGAGAGACACCGGGGAGCTGTTTTTT. It codes for CASSFSGRDTGELFF. This chain uses TRBV11-2 with TRBJ2-2; 9 nucleotides agree with TRBD2. V gave up 3 bases and J gave up 3 bases; unmatched junction bases: 2. Per the germline V gene, CDR1 is SGHAT and CDR2 is FQNNGV. The CDR3 is 15 amino acids. Together with reference TRBV11-2 and TRBJ2-2, the CDR3 gives the full variable domain: EAGVAQSPRYKIIEKRQSVAFWCNPISGHATLYWYQQILGQGPKLLIQFQNNGVVDDSQLPKDRFSAERLKGVDSTLKIQPAKLEDSAVYLCASSFSGRDTGELFFGEGSRLTVL.

CDR3 in amino acids: CASRGQGIRDTQYF. The CDR3 DNA sequence: TGTGCCAGCAGGGGACAGGGGATTCGAGATACGCAGTATTTT. The J gene is TRBJ2-3, the V gene TRBV6-1; 10 bases map to TRBD1. Trimming took 6 bases from V and 5 from J; bases not matched to a gene: 5. The CDR3 totals 14 residues. CDR1 is MNHNS and CDR2 is SASEGT in the germline V gene.

The rearrangement links TRBV5-1 to TRBJ2-1; the match to TRBD2 covers 8 bases. Germline lookup yields CDR1 SGHRS and CDR2 YFSETQ. The CDR3 covers 12 residues. J gave up 10 bases and V 0 bases, and 0 bases lay outside the gene matches. The CDR3 DNA reads as TGCGCCAGCAGCTTGGGACTAGCGGAGCAGTTCTTC. As protein: CASSLGLAEQFF.

The rearrangement uses TRBV12-5 and TRBJ2-3; D gene ambiguous. There are 16 residues in the CDR3. Trimming pared 5 bases from V and 6 bases from J, leaving 21 bases between. Per germline, CDR1 LGHNT and CDR2 FRNRAP. The CDR3 nucleotides read TGTGCTAGTGGTCCCCCCGACACGCCAGGTGGGGATACGCAGTATTTT. This gives the protein CASGPPDTPGGDTQYF.

The chain recombines TRBV5-1 with TRBJ2-3, with 11 nucleotides matching TRBD2. The germline V gene has CDR1 SGHRS and CDR2 YFSETQ. With V trimmed by 2 bases and J by 4 bases, 15 bases remained unmatched. There are 19 residues in the CDR3. CDR3 region: CASSLALAGGSRTADTQYF. DNA of the CDR3: TGCGCCAGCAGCTTAGCGCTAGCGGGGGGCAGCCGGACCGCAGATACGCAGTATTTT.

V and J are TRBV2 and TRBJ2-1; D unresolved. The germline V gene encodes CDR1 SNHLY and CDR2 FYNNEI. The V gene lost 4 bases and the J gene lost 8 bases, with 15 bases spanning the gap. CDR3 size: 14 residues. The CDR3 is CASSVYLRVDEQFF. CDR3 nucleotide sequence: TGTGCCAGCAGTGTTTATTTAAGAGTCGATGAGCAGTTCTTC.

A word on this clone: Other DNA sequences from this sample encode an identical CDR3 as well. This chain joins TRBV5-1 and TRBJ1-2; the D gene is possibly TRBD1 (5 bases). CDR1 is SGHRS, CDR2 YFSETQ, per germline. The CDR3 is 13 amino acids. V was trimmed by 5 bases and J by 3 bases, leaving 11 bases between them. The CDR3 here is CASRIRGDYGYTF. CDR3 nucleotide sequence: TGCGCCAGCAGGATCAGAGGGGACTATGGCTACACCTTC.

CDR3 nucleotide sequence: TGTGCCAGCAGCCCGTCAAAGAGCCGGGACACCTCCTACGAGCAGTACTTC. This translates into CASSPSKSRDTSYEQYF. This sequence joins TRBV7-6 and TRBJ2-7, with D possibly matching TRBD1 (6 bases). Germline V CDR1 and CDR2: SGHVS, FNYEAQ. V dropped 5 bases and J dropped 0 bases, with 20 bases sitting between them. The CDR3 covers 17 residues.

V gene TRBV2 combines with J gene TRBJ2-7; D unresolved. Trimming removed 2 bases at V and 3 bases at J, with 5 bases between. The CDR3 consists of 12 residues. Per germline, CDR1 SNHLY and CDR2 FYNNEI. The DNA for the CDR3 is TGTGCCAGCAGTGAATCCAGCTACGAGCAGTACTTC. It translates to CASSESSYEQYF.

The chain recombines TRBV18 with TRBJ2-1; no reliable D call. Germline loops: CDR1 KGHSH, CDR2 LQKENI. V was trimmed by 3 bases and J by 0 bases, leaving 12 bases between them. This CDR3 contains 16 residues. The CDR3 coding sequence is TGTGCCAGCTCACCGGCAGTCCTCAGCTCCTACAATGAGCAGTTCTTC. Protein product: CASSPAVLSSYNEQFF.

CDR3 protein: CASSQDVVGTEAFF. The CDR3 DNA reads TGTGCCAGCAGCCAAGATGTGGTAGGCACTGAAGCTTTCTTT. The chain couples TRBV14 to TRBJ1-1; D not resolved. CDR3 length equals 14 residues. The V end was cut by 0 bases, the J end by 4 bases, with 9 bases between. Germline CDR1 and CDR2: SGHDN and FVKESK. The full variable domain, its missing parts supplied by reference TRBV14 and TRBJ1-1, is EAGVTQFPSHSVIEKGQTVTLRCDPISGHDNLYWYRRVMGKEIKFLLHFVKESKQDESGMPNNRFLAERTGGTYSTLKVQPAELEDSGVYFCASSQDVVGTEAFFGQGTRLTVV.